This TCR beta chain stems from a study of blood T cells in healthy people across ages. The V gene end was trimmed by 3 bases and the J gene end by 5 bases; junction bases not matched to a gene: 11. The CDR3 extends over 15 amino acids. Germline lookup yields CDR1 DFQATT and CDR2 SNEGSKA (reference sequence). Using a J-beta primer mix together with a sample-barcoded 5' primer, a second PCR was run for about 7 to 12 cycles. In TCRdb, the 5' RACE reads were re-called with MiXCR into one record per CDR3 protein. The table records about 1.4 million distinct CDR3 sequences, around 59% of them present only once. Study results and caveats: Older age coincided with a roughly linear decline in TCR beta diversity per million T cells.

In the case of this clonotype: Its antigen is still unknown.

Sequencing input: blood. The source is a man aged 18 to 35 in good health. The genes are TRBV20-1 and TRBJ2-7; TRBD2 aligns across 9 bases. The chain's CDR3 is CSASPGAGGPNEQYF. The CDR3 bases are TGCAGTGCTAGCCCCGGTGCGGGGGGGCCAAACGAGCAGTACTTC.